This entry features one TCR beta chain sequence. Sample time point: after neoadjuvant nivolumab, at surgical resection. These newly diagnosed stage II-IVA oral cavity squamous cell carcinoma patients had no prior systemic or radiation treatment. Blood cells were analyzed directly, without culture or expansion. Germline values: CDR1 WSHSY, CDR2 SAAADI. The length of the CDR3 is 11 residues. The V end was cut by 7 bases, the J end by 5 bases, with 8 bases between. Sequencing used immunoSEQ multiplex PCR; TCRdb keeps in-frame clones, though not all of them. The sample yields some 61,000 clones, roughly 85% seen once. These data come from a study of neoadjuvant anti-PD-1 for oral cavity cancer. Looking at the study overall: Nivolumab at 3 mg/kg was mostly given biweekly, three to four doses, pre-surgery.

The chain uses TRBV10-2 and TRBJ1-1; tentative D call: TRBD1 (5 bases). This specimen was PBMCs, taken after nivolumab (anti-PD-1) treatment. This receptor was obtained from a person between 40 and 79 years old with oral cavity squamous cell carcinoma. CDR3 region: CASTEGTEAFF. DNA of the CDR3: TGCGCCAGCACCGAGGGGACTGAAGCTTTCTTT.